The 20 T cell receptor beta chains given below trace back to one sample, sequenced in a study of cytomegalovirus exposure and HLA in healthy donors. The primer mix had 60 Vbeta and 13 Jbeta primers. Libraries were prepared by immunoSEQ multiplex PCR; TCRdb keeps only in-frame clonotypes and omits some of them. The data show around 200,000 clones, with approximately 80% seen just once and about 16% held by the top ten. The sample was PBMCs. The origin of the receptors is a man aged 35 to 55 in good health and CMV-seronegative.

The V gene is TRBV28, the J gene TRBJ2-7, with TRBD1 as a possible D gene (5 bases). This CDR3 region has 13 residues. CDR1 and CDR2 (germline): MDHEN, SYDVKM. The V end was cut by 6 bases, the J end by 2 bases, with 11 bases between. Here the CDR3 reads CASSRRATYEQYF. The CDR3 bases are TGTGCCAGCAGCCGCAGGGCGACCTACGAGCAGTACTTC.

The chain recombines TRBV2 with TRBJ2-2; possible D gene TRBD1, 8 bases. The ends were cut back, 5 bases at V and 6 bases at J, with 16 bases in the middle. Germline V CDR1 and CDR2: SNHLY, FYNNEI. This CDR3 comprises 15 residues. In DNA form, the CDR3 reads TGTGCCAGCAGTTCCGAACAGGGGGGGTCCGGGGAGCTGTTTTTT. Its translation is CASSSEQGGSGELFF. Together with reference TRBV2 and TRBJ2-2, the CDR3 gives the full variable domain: EPEVTQTPSHQVTQMGQEVILRCVPISNHLYFYWYRQILGQKVEFLVSFYNNEISEKSEIFDDQFSVERPDGSNFTLKIRSTKLEDSAMYFCASSSEQGGSGELFFGEGSRLTVL.

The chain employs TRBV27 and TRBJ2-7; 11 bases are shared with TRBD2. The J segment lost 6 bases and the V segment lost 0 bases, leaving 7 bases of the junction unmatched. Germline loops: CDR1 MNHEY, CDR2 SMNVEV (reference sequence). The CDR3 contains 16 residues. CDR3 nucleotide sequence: TGTGCCAGCAGTTTATCCCCACTAGCGGGGGCATTCGAGCAGTACTTC. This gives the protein CASSLSPLAGAFEQYF.

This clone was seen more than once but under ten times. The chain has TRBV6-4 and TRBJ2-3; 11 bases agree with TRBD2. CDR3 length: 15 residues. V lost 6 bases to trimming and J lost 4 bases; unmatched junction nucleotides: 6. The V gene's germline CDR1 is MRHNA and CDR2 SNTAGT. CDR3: CASSPLAGEPDTQYF. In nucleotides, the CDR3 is TGTGCCAGCAGCCCACTAGCGGGGGAACCAGATACGCAGTATTTT.

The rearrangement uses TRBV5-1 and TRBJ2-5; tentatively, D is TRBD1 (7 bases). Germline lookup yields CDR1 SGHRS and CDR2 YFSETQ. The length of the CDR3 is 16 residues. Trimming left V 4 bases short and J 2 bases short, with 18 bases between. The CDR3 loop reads CASSPRMAGGQETQYF. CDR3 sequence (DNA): TGCGCCAGCAGCCCAAGAATGGCAGGGGGGCAAGAGACCCAGTACTTC.

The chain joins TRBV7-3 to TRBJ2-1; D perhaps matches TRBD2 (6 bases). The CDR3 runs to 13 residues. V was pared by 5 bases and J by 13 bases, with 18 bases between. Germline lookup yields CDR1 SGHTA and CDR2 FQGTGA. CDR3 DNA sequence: TGTGCCAGCAGCCAACTATCGGGACTCCCTCAGTTCTTC. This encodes CASSQLSGLPQFF.

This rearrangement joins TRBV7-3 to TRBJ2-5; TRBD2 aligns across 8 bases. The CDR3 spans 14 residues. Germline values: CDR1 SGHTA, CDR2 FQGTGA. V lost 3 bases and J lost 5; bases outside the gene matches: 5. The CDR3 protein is CASSFGTRGETQYF. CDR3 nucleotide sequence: TGTGCCAGCAGCTTCGGGACTAGGGGGGAGACCCAGTACTTC.

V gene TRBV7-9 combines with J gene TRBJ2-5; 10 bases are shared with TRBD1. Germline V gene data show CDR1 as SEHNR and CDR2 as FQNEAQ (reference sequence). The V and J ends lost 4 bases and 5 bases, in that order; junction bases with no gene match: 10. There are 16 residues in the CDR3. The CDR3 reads CASSSMGQGRFETQYF. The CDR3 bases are TGTGCCAGCAGCTCTATGGGACAGGGGCGGTTTGAGACCCAGTACTTC.

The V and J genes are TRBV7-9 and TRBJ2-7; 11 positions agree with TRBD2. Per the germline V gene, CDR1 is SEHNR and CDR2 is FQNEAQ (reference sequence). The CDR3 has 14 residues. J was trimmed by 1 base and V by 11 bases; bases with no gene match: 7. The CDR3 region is CASLAGARSYEQYF. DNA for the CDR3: TGTGCCTCACTAGCGGGGGCGCGTTCCTACGAGCAGTACTTC.

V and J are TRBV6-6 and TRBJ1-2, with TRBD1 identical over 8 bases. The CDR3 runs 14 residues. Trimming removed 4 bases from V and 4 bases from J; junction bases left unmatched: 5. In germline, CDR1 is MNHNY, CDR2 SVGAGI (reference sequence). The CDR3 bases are TGTGCCAGCAGTTCCAGGGGGCAGGGCTATGGCTACACCTTC. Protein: CASSSRGQGYGYTF.

DNA for the CDR3: TGTGCCTGGAGACTATGGACTAGTTTAGATACGCAGTATTTT. It translates to CAWRLWTSLDTQYF. The V gene is TRBV30, the J gene TRBJ2-3; 7 bases agree with TRBD2. V shed 3 bases and J 5 bases; nucleotides not matched to a gene: 8. The CDR3 is made up of 14 amino acids. Germline assignment: CDR1 GTSNPN and CDR2 SVGIG (reference sequence).

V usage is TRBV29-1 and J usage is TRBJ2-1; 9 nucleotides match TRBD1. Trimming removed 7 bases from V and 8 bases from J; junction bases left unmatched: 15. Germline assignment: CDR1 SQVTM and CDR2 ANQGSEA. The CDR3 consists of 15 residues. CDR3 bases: TGCAGCGCTGGAGCAGGGGGACAGGGTTTGGATGAGCAGTTCTTC. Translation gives CSAGAGGQGLDEQFF.

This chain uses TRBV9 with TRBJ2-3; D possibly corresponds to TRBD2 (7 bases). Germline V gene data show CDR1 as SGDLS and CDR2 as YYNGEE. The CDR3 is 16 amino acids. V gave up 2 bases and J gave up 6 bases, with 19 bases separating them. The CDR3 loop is CASSVEGGGWADTQYF. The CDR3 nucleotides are TGTGCCAGCAGCGTTGAAGGCGGGGGCTGGGCCGATACGCAGTATTTT.

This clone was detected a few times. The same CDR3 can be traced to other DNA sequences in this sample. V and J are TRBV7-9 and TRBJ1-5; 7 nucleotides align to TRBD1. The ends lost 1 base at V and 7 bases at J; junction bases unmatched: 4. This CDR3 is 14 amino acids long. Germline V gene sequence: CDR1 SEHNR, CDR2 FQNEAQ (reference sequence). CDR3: CASSLGQGGQPQHF. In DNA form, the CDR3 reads TGTGCCAGCAGCTTAGGACAGGGTGGCCAGCCCCAGCATTTT. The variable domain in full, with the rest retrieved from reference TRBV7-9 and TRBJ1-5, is DTGVSQNPRHKITKRGQNVTFRCDPISEHNRLYWYRQTLGQGPEFLTYFQNEAQLEKSRLLSDRFSAERPKGSFSTLEIQRTEQGDSAMYLCASSLGQGGQPQHFGDGTRLSIL.

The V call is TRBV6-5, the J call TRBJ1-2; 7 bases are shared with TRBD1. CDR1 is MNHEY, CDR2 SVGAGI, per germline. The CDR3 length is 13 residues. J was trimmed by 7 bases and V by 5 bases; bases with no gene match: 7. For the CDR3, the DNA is TGTGCCAGCAGTCCGACAGGGCGGCGTGGCTACACCTTC. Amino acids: CASSPTGRRGYTF.

In nucleotides, the CDR3 is TGTGCCAGTAGTAGCCGCGGGTACGAGCAGTACTTC. Translating gives CASSSRGYEQYF. The V call is TRBV19, the J call TRBJ2-7; tentative D call: TRBD2 (5 bases). This CDR3 region has 12 residues. Germline V lookup: CDR1 LNHDA, CDR2 SQIVND (reference sequence). Trimming removed 4 bases from V and 4 bases from J, with 8 bases in between.

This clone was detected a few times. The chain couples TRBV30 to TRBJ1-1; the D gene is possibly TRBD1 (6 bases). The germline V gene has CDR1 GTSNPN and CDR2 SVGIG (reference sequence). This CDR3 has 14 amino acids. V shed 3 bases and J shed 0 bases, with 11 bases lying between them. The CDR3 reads CAWRPRGLNTEAFF. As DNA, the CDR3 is TGTGCCTGGAGACCCAGGGGCCTGAACACTGAAGCTTTCTTT.

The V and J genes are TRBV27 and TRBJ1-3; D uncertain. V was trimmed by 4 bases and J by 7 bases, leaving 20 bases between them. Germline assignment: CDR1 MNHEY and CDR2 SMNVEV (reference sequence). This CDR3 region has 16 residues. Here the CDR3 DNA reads TGTGCCAGCAGTTCCTTGGGCGCGTACGAGAAGAACACCATATATTTT. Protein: CASSSLGAYEKNTIYF.

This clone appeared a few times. CDR3 DNA sequence: TGTGCCAGCAGCTTGGGCAGGCGACTGAACACTGAAGCTTTCTTT. It translates to CASSLGRRLNTEAFF. The rearrangement uses TRBV7-2 and TRBJ1-1; D ambiguous. The germline V and J ends were trimmed by 3 bases and 0 bases, with 11 bases remaining between them. Germline V gene lookup returns CDR1 SGHTA and CDR2 FQGNSA. The CDR3 has 15 amino acids.

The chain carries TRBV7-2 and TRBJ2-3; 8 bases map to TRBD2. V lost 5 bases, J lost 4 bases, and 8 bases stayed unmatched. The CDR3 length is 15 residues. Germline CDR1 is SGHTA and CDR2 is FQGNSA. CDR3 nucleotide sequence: TGTGCCAGCAGCCCGCCGGGACTAGTTCCAGATACGCAGTATTTT. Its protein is CASSPPGLVPDTQYF.